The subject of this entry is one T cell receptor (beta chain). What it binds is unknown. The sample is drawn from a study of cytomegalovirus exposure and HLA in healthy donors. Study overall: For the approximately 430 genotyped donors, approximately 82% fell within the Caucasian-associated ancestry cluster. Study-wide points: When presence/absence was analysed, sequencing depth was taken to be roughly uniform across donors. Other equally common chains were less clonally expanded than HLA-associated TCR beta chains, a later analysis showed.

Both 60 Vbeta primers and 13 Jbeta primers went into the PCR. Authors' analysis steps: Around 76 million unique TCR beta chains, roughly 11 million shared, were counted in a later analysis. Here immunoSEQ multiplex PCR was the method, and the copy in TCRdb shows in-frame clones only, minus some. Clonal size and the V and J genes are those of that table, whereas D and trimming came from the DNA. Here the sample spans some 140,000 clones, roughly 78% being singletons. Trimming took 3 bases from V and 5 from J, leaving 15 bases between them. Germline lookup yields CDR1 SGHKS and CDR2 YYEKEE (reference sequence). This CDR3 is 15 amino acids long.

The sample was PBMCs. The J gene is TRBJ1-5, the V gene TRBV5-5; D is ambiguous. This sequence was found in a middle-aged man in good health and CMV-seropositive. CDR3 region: CASSYRGGWDQPQHF. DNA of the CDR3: TGTGCCAGCAGCTACCGGGGAGGGTGGGATCAGCCCCAGCATTTT.